These 27 T cell receptor beta chains originate from one sample sequenced in a study of siplizumab effects on memory and regulatory T cells. Produced via immunoSEQ multiplex PCR; TCRdb's table is partial and in-frame only. The sample consists of 110,000 or so clones, under 95% of them appearing once. The sample comprised Tregs sorted from blood. The receptor source for this set is a human donor in good health.

The V and J genes are TRBV10-2 and TRBJ2-7; possibly TRBD2 for D (5 bases). The ends were cut back, 0 bases at V and 1 base at J, with 10 bases in the middle. Germline V CDR1 and CDR2: WSHSY, SAAADI. This CDR3 has 15 residues. The CDR3 nucleotides read TGCGCCAGCAGTGAGTCCGGGGTGGGGTCCTACGAGCAGTACTTC. This sequence encodes CASSESGVGSYEQYF.

The V call is TRBV4-1, the J call TRBJ2-1, with D tentatively TRBD2 (7 bases). Germline values: CDR1 MGHRA, CDR2 YSYEKL. CDR3 length: 14 residues. Trimming left V 5 bases short and J 2 bases short, with 10 bases between. The CDR3 sequence: CASSAGGPYNEQFF. CDR3 in DNA: TGCGCCAGCAGCGCCGGGGGGCCCTACAATGAGCAGTTCTTC.

J is TRBJ1-4 and V is TRBV18, with 9 nucleotides matching TRBD1. Germline loops: CDR1 KGHSH, CDR2 LQKENI. This CDR3 comprises 15 residues. V lost 0 bases, J lost 8 bases, and 4 bases stayed unmatched. CDR3 DNA: TGTGCCAGCTCACCACCGGGACAGGGAGGAGAAAAACTGTTTTTT. It is translated as CASSPPGQGGEKLFF. Based on the CDR3 plus reference TRBV18 and TRBJ1-4, the full variable domain is NAGVMQNPRHLVRRRGQEARLRCSPMKGHSHVYWYRQLPEEGLKFMVYLQKENIIDESGMPKERFSAEFPKEGPSILRIQQVVRGDSAAYFCASSPPGQGGEKLFFGSGTQLSVL.

The chain is built from TRBV19 and TRBJ2-7; 9 bases line up with TRBD2. Germline-derived CDR1 and CDR2 are LNHDA and SQIVND (reference sequence). The CDR3 contains 15 residues. Trimming at V came to 2 bases and at J to 3 bases, leaving 5 bases not matched to a gene. The CDR3 is CASSIRASGVYEQYF. The CDR3 DNA reads as TGTGCCAGTAGTATACGAGCTAGCGGGGTCTACGAGCAGTACTTC.

The chain couples TRBV7-9 to TRBJ1-2; 12 nucleotides line up with TRBD1. V lost 4 bases, J lost 7 bases, and 4 bases stayed unmatched. Germline lookup yields CDR1 SEHNR and CDR2 FQNEAQ (reference sequence). This CDR3 has 14 residues. The CDR3 DNA sequence: TGTGCCAGCAGCTGGGGACAGGGGGCCGGTGGCTACACCTTC. It yields the protein CASSWGQGAGGYTF.

Only a few counts were recorded for this clone. This sequence joins TRBV9 and TRBJ2-1; D is unresolved. The germline V gene has CDR1 SGDLS and CDR2 YYNGEE. The CDR3 loop spans 13 amino acids. V was cut by 0 bases and J by 1 base, with 2 bases left in between. CDR3 nucleotides: TGTGCCAGCAGCGTAGGATCCTACAATGAGCAGTTCTTC. This sequence encodes CASSVGSYNEQFF.

This rearrangement joins TRBV6-1 to TRBJ1-6, with a tentative D call TRBD1 (5 bases). CDR1 and CDR2 (germline): MNHNS, SASEGT. V lost 3 bases, J lost 6 bases, and 12 bases lay in between. The CDR3 is 15 amino acids. The CDR3 DNA follows: TGTGCCAGCAGTGACATGGGGCCAGGTAATTCACCCCTCCACTTT. Its protein is CASSDMGPGNSPLHF.

The chain uses TRBV21-1 and TRBJ1-1. TRBV21-1 is tagged as a pseudogene. This CDR3 contains 14 residues. CDR3: CASSKVMGFGEAFF. DNA of the CDR3: TGTGCCAGCAGCAAAGTGATGGGGTTCGGCGAAGCTTTCTTT.

This clone showed up just once. This sequence joins TRBV6-1 and TRBJ2-3; no definite D call. This CDR3 is built from 14 residues. Germline CDR1 reads MNHNS; CDR2 reads SASEGT. Between the trimmed V and J ends, which lost 9 bases and 0 bases, there was a span of 13 bases. The CDR3 region is CARIAPSSTDTQYF. CDR3 coding DNA: TGTGCCAGGATAGCACCATCTAGCACAGATACGCAGTATTTT.

This clone was seen only once. CDR3 protein: CASRKDSPRETQYF. CDR3 nucleotide sequence: TGCGCCAGCAGAAAAGACTCGCCGCGGGAGACCCAGTACTTC. This rearrangement joins TRBV5-1 to TRBJ2-5, with D unresolved. This CDR3 comprises 14 residues. Trimming shortened V by 5 bases and J by 5 bases, and 16 bases separated the two germline ends. Germline V gene sequence: CDR1 SGHRS, CDR2 YFSETQ.

The chain joins TRBV6-5 to TRBJ2-3; D may be TRBD2 (8 bases). The length of the CDR3 is 14 residues. Germline V gives CDR1 MNHEY, CDR2 SVGAGI. V lost 6 bases and J 3 bases, leaving 13 bases between the germline ends. The CDR3 loop reads CASSGRGRTDTQYF. In DNA form, the CDR3 reads TGTGCCAGCAGCGGGAGGGGGCGTACAGATACGCAGTATTTT.

The rearrangement uses TRBV7-9 and TRBJ2-3; TRBD2 aligns across 10 bases. Germline V CDR1 and CDR2: SEHNR, FQNEAQ (reference sequence). This CDR3 comprises 16 residues. Germline trimming cut 3 bases from V and 2 bases from J; bases unmatched to any gene: 5. CDR3 sequence reads: CASSFLTSGLTDTQYF. For the CDR3, the DNA is TGTGCCAGCAGCTTTTTGACTAGCGGGCTCACAGATACGCAGTATTTT.

The J gene is TRBJ1-5, the V gene TRBV27; D gene uncertain. The CDR3 is 15 residues long. Germline loops: CDR1 MNHEY, CDR2 SMNVEV (reference sequence). The V and J ends lost 8 bases and 0 bases respectively, with 14 bases between them. The CDR3 bases are TGTGCCAGCCGGCCCACGGACTATAGCAATCAGCCCCAGCATTTT. This encodes CASRPTDYSNQPQHF.

The chain is built from TRBV28 and TRBJ2-1; no firm D call. From germline, CDR1 is MDHEN and CDR2 SYDVKM. V dropped 5 bases and J dropped 8 bases, with 4 bases sitting between them. The CDR3 loop spans 10 amino acids. DNA of the CDR3: TGTGCCAGCAGTGCGTATGAGCAGTTCTTC. This gives the protein CASSAYEQFF.

The CDR3 DNA follows: TGTGCCAGCAGCAGGGACCACAATCAGCCCCAGCATTTT. Residues: CASSRDHNQPQHF. V is TRBV9 and J is TRBJ1-5, with D perhaps TRBD1 (5 bases). Germline lookup yields CDR1 SGDLS and CDR2 YYNGEE. Trimming left V 4 bases short and J 3 bases short, with 8 bases between. CDR3 size: 13 residues.

This chain links TRBV25-1 with TRBJ2-1; D unclear. CDR1 MGHDK and CDR2 SYGVNS come from the germline V gene. CDR3 length equals 11 residues. With 7 bases removed from V and 3 bases from J, the gap between germline ends came to 4 bases. CDR3: CASIGYNEQFF. In DNA, the CDR3 is TGTGCCAGCATAGGCTACAATGAGCAGTTCTTC. Filled out from reference TRBV25-1 and TRBJ2-1, the complete variable domain reads EADIYQTPRYLVIGTGKKITLECSQTMGHDKMYWYQQDPGMELHLIHYSYGVNSTEKGDLSSESTVSRIRTEHFPLTLESARPSHTSQYLCASIGYNEQFFGPGTRLTVL.

This chain joins TRBV7-3 and TRBJ2-1; D remains ambiguous. CDR1 is SGHTA and CDR2 is FQGTGA in the germline V gene. The V end lost 0 bases, the J end lost 6 bases, and 6 bases lay between the germline ends. The CDR3 totals 13 residues. CDR3 loop: CASSLTTGNEQFF. The CDR3 nucleotides are TGTGCCAGCAGCTTAACTACGGGCAATGAGCAGTTCTTC.

The rearrangement joins TRBV7-2 to TRBJ1-2; D is possibly TRBD1 (5 bases). This CDR3 contains 14 residues. CDR1 is SGHTA, CDR2 FQGNSA, per germline. The ends were cut back, 10 bases at V and 0 bases at J, with 15 bases in the middle. This CDR3 is CATATGRSNYGYTF. The CDR3 DNA reads TGTGCCACCGCGACGGGACGTTCTAACTATGGCTACACCTTC.

CDR3 sequence: CASSIAPGGAGYNEQFF. The CDR3 bases are TGTGCCAGTAGTATCGCCCCGGGGGGAGCGGGATACAATGAGCAGTTCTTC. The gene calls are TRBV19 and TRBJ2-1, with 7 nucleotides matching TRBD2. The CDR3 spans 17 residues. Germline V CDR1 and CDR2: LNHDA, SQIVND (reference sequence). The junction had 12 bases not matched to a gene; V was cut back by 3 bases and J by 4 bases. The whole variable domain, remainder taken from reference TRBV19 and TRBJ2-1, is DGGITQSPKYLFRKEGQNVTLSCEQNLNHDAMYWYRQDPGQGLRLIYYSQIVNDFQKGDIAEGYSVSREKKESFPLTVTSAQKNPTAFYLCASSIAPGGAGYNEQFFGPGTRLTVL.

V and J are TRBV5-1 and TRBJ2-7; 9 bases fit TRBD1. The CDR3 loop spans 15 amino acids. Losses at the gene ends were 3 bases for V and 2 bases for J; bases not matched to a gene: 6. Germline CDR1 and CDR2: SGHRS and YFSETQ. CDR3 nucleotides: TGCGCCAGCAGCTCCGGACAGGGGACCACCTACGAGCAGTACTTC. Protein product: CASSSGQGTTYEQYF.

This clone was counted only a few times. The chain links TRBV7-9 to TRBJ1-2; 9 bases map to TRBD1. This CDR3 is 17 amino acids long. Per the germline V gene, CDR1 is SEHNR and CDR2 is FQNEAQ (reference sequence). V trimming: 0 bases; J trimming: 7 bases; junction bases outside the gene matches: 12. The CDR3 protein is CASSLASDRGMAGGYTF. CDR3 DNA: TGTGCCAGCAGCTTAGCGTCGGACAGGGGTATGGCGGGTGGCTACACCTTC.

The rearrangement links TRBV7-3 to TRBJ2-1; weak D call: TRBD2 (6 bases). Trimming removed 2 bases at V and 3 bases at J, with 11 bases between. Germline V gene data show CDR1 as SGHTA and CDR2 as FQGTGA. The CDR3 is 15 residues long. The CDR3 sequence is CASSLVGGFYNEQFF. CDR3 nucleotide sequence: TGTGCCAGCAGCTTAGTGGGGGGTTTCTACAATGAGCAGTTCTTC.

This chain joins TRBV5-1 and TRBJ2-6; the D call may be TRBD1 or TRBD2 (5 bases each). This CDR3 comprises 17 residues. V lost 0 bases to trimming and J lost 4 bases, with 14 bases between them. Germline CDR1 and CDR2: SGHRS and YFSETQ. CDR3 in amino acids: CASSLEGRGIGANVLTF. The CDR3, as DNA: TGCGCCAGCAGCTTGGAGGGGAGAGGGATCGGGGCCAACGTCCTGACTTTC.

The J gene is TRBJ2-3, the V gene TRBV10-3; 9 positions match TRBD2. V gave up 4 bases and J gave up 3 bases; unmatched junction bases: 5. This CDR3 has 15 residues. CDR1 is ENHRY and CDR2 is SYGVKD in the germline V gene. For the CDR3, the DNA is TGTGCCATCAGTGGGGGGGGACTAGCAACAGATACGCAGTATTTT. It encodes CAISGGGLATDTQYF.

Here the CDR3 reads CASSGRTGESEQYF. The CDR3 coding sequence is TGTGCCAGCAGTGGTAGGACAGGGGAAAGTGAGCAGTACTTC. The gene calls are TRBV2 and TRBJ2-7, with 9 nucleotides matching TRBD1. Germline-derived CDR1 and CDR2 are SNHLY and FYNNEI. The CDR3 consists of 14 residues. V was clipped by 4 bases and J by 7 bases; unmatched bases: 8. Combining the CDR3 with reference TRBV2 and TRBJ2-7 gives the whole variable domain EPEVTQTPSHQVTQMGQEVILRCVPISNHLYFYWYRQILGQKVEFLVSFYNNEISEKSEIFDDQFSVERPDGSNFTLKIRSTKLEDSAMYFCASSGRTGESEQYFGPGTRLTVT.

The chain combines TRBV7-8 with TRBJ1-2; D is perhaps TRBD1 (6 bases). The CDR3 covers 15 residues. V was shortened by 3 bases and J by 0 bases, with 11 bases between the two germline ends. From germline, CDR1 is SGHVS and CDR2 FQNEAQ. The CDR3 reads CASSLTGGANYGYTF. DNA for the CDR3: TGTGCCAGCAGCTTGACAGGCGGCGCTAACTATGGCTACACCTTC.

The V call is TRBV4-1, the J call TRBJ1-3; TRBD1 matches at 7 bases. V shed 3 bases, J shed 0 bases, and the junction held 14 bases outside the gene matches. The CDR3 loop spans 19 amino acids. CDR1 MGHRA and CDR2 YSYEKL come from the germline V gene. The CDR3 DNA reads TGCGCCAGCAGCCACCCTTCGCAAACCGGGACAGTCTCTGGAAACACCATATATTTT. Encoded protein: CASSHPSQTGTVSGNTIYF.